The rows below give T cell receptor beta chains drawn from one sample of a study of early T cells in non-severe SARS-CoV-2 infection. TCRdb used MiXCR to reprocess the 5' RACE reads, holding one entry per CDR3 protein. In the table there are 40,000 to 55,000 distinct CDR3 sequences, about 10% of which are singletons. Sequenced sample: whole blood. All receptors derive from an adult who was a healthcare worker with PCR-confirmed SARS-CoV-2 infection or an uninfected control (not recorded which). CDR3s include the opening cysteine and the closing phenylalanine or tryptophan. Fields, in order: V gene, clone size, J gene, D gene, CDR3 protein, CDR3 DNA. A D gene is named only where the DNA matches it firmly. The size of a clone is reported for some rows only, either as once, few or many, or as a class for expanded clones.

v_gene: TRBV7-2
abundance: many
j_gene: TRBJ2-2
d_gene: TRBD2
CDR3aa: CASSRSGAEELFF
CDR3nt: TGTGCCAGCAGCCGGAGCGGGGCGGAGGAGCTGTTTTTT

v_gene: TRBV3-1
abundance: many
j_gene: TRBJ1-1
d_gene: .
CDR3aa: CASSRNSGGPEAFF
CDR3nt: TGTGCCAGCAGCCGAAACTCCGGGGGGCCGGAAGCTTTCTTT

v_gene: TRBV3-1
abundance: few
j_gene: TRBJ1-2
d_gene: TRBD1
CDR3aa: CASSQGDRDYGYTF
CDR3nt: TGTGCCAGCAGCCAGGGCGACAGGGACTATGGCTACACCTTC

v_gene: TRBV28
abundance: .
j_gene: TRBJ2-2
d_gene: .
CDR3aa: CASLRGTGELFF
CDR3nt: TGTGCCAGCCTTAGAGGCACCGGGGAGCTGTTTTTT

v_gene: TRBV9
abundance: many
j_gene: TRBJ1-2
d_gene: .
CDR3aa: CASSVGGADGYTF
CDR3nt: TGTGCCAGCAGCGTAGGCGGCGCGGACGGCTACACCTTC

v_gene: TRBV18
abundance: .
j_gene: TRBJ2-5
d_gene: .
CDR3aa: CASSPWGEETQYF
CDR3nt: TGTGCCAGCTCACCATGGGGGGAAGAGACCCAGTACTTC

v_gene: TRBV23-1
abundance: many
j_gene: TRBJ2-4
d_gene: TRBD1
CDR3aa: CASSPRGQGVGKNIQYF
CDR3nt: TGCGCCAGCAGTCCGCGAGGACAGGGGGTCGGCAAAAACATTCAGTACTTC

v_gene: TRBV20-1
abundance: few
j_gene: TRBJ2-1
d_gene: .
CDR3aa: CSAPPSGATLWDEQFF
CDR3nt: TGCAGTGCCCCTCCCTCAGGGGCGACTTTATGGGATGAGCAGTTCTTC

v_gene: TRBV12-3/TRBV12-4
abundance: many
j_gene: TRBJ2-7
d_gene: .
CDR3aa: CASSSTGHRHF
CDR3nt: TGTGCCAGCAGTTCAACGGGACACAGGCACTTC

v_gene: TRBV28
abundance: few
j_gene: TRBJ1-1
d_gene: .
CDR3aa: CASTPAGGLNTEAFF
CDR3nt: TGTGCCAGCACCCCAGCGGGGGGCTTGAACACTGAAGCTTTCTTT

v_gene: TRBV3-1
abundance: many
j_gene: TRBJ2-3
d_gene: TRBD2
CDR3aa: CASSLLDGRDADTQYF
CDR3nt: TGTGCCAGCAGTCTCCTTGACGGGAGGGATGCAGATACGCAGTATTTT

v_gene: TRBV19
abundance: .
j_gene: TRBJ2-4
d_gene: .
CDR3aa: CASSWAGNIQYF
CDR3nt: TGTGCCAGTAGTTGGGCGGGAAACATTCAGTACTTC

v_gene: TRBV20-1
abundance: many
j_gene: TRBJ2-3
d_gene: TRBD2
CDR3aa: CSAKGVAGVTDTQYF
CDR3nt: TGCAGTGCTAAAGGGGTAGCGGGCGTCACAGATACGCAGTATTTT

v_gene: TRBV19
abundance: many
j_gene: TRBJ1-5
d_gene: TRBD1
CDR3aa: CASSNSGQFSYSNQPQHF
CDR3nt: TGTGCCAGTAGTAACTCGGGACAGTTCTCATATAGCAATCAGCCCCAGCATTTT

v_gene: TRBV28
abundance: .
j_gene: TRBJ1-1
d_gene: .
CDR3aa: CASTTEAFF
CDR3nt: TGTGCCAGCACCACTGAAGCTTTCTTT

v_gene: TRBV7-8
abundance: .
j_gene: TRBJ1-1
d_gene: .
CDR3aa: CASSLGPDYEAFF
CDR3nt: TGTGCCAGCAGCTTAGGGCCGGACTACGAAGCTTTCTTT

v_gene: TRBV2
abundance: once
j_gene: TRBJ2-3
d_gene: .
CDR3aa: CASSEAGTSTDTQYF
CDR3nt: TGTGCCAGCAGTGAGGCAGGCACTAGCACAGATACGCAGTATTTT

v_gene: TRBV5-4
abundance: .
j_gene: TRBJ2-1
d_gene: .
CDR3aa: CASSLDRDGGNEQFF
CDR3nt: TGTGCCAGCAGCTTGGACAGGGATGGGGGCAATGAGCAGTTCTTC

v_gene: TRBV4-1
abundance: few
j_gene: TRBJ2-1
d_gene: TRBD1
CDR3aa: CASSQGPGQVYNEQFF
CDR3nt: TGCGCCAGCAGCCAAGGGCCGGGACAGGTCTACAATGAGCAGTTCTTC

v_gene: TRBV9
abundance: few
j_gene: TRBJ1-4
d_gene: .
CDR3aa: CASSVEAGRKLFF
CDR3nt: TGTGCCAGCAGCGTAGAGGCAGGCAGAAAACTGTTTTTT

v_gene: TRBV7-9
abundance: .
j_gene: TRBJ2-3
d_gene: .
CDR3aa: CASSLGRLETDTQYF
CDR3nt: TGTGCCAGCAGCTTAGGACGGTTGGAGACAGATACGCAGTATTTT

v_gene: TRBV29-1
abundance: few
j_gene: TRBJ1-2
d_gene: .
CDR3aa: CSVETPTGYTF
CDR3nt: TGCAGCGTTGAAACTCCTACTGGCTACACCTTC

v_gene: TRBV9
abundance: few
j_gene: TRBJ1-1
d_gene: .
CDR3aa: CASRNTGHNTEAFF
CDR3nt: TGTGCCAGCAGAAACACGGGCCATAACACTGAAGCTTTCTTT

v_gene: TRBV7-2
abundance: many
j_gene: TRBJ2-7
d_gene: TRBD1
CDR3aa: CASSPRTGMIGEQYF
CDR3nt: TGTGCCAGCAGCCCCAGGACAGGGATGATCGGCGAGCAGTACTTC

v_gene: TRBV28
abundance: many
j_gene: TRBJ2-5
d_gene: .
CDR3aa: CASSLLPLGFPETQYF
CDR3nt: TGTGCCAGCAGTTTACTGCCTCTTGGCTTCCCAGAGACCCAGTACTTC

v_gene: TRBV5-1
abundance: many
j_gene: TRBJ1-1
d_gene: TRBD1
CDR3aa: CASSFGQARTNTEAFF
CDR3nt: TGCGCCAGCAGCTTCGGACAGGCCCGCACGAACACTGAAGCTTTCTTT

v_gene: TRBV16
abundance: many
j_gene: TRBJ2-7
d_gene: TRBD1
CDR3aa: CASSQSRGQGLSYEQYF
CDR3nt: TGTGCCAGCAGCCAATCTAGGGGACAGGGGCTCTCCTACGAGCAGTACTTC

v_gene: TRBV7-9
abundance: many
j_gene: TRBJ1-2
d_gene: .
CDR3aa: CASSLGGPRLGYTF
CDR3nt: TGTGCCAGCAGCCTGGGGGGACCCAGACTTGGCTACACCTTC

v_gene: TRBV2
abundance: .
j_gene: TRBJ2-7
d_gene: .
CDR3aa: CASIARGVEQYF
CDR3nt: TGTGCCAGCATTGCAAGGGGAGTCGAGCAGTACTTC

v_gene: TRBV5-8
abundance: .
j_gene: TRBJ1-5
d_gene: .
CDR3aa: CASSLGRNQPQHF
CDR3nt: TGTGCCAGCAGCTTGGGGCGGAATCAGCCCCAGCATTTT

v_gene: TRBV20-1
abundance: few
j_gene: TRBJ2-3
d_gene: TRBD2
CDR3aa: CSAPVGGRGTDTQYF
CDR3nt: TGCAGTGCGCCCGTGGGCGGGAGGGGGACGGATACGCAGTATTTT

v_gene: TRBV6-1
abundance: few
j_gene: TRBJ2-3
d_gene: TRBD1
CDR3aa: CASSDYTGVTDTQYF
CDR3nt: TGTGCCAGCAGTGACTATACAGGGGTCACAGATACGCAGTATTTT

v_gene: TRBV5-5
abundance: .
j_gene: TRBJ2-5
d_gene: .
CDR3aa: CASSKTTETQYF
CDR3nt: TGTGCCAGCAGCAAGACGACGGAGACCCAGTACTTC

v_gene: TRBV20-1
abundance: many
j_gene: TRBJ1-2
d_gene: .
CDR3aa: CSGPISGGGTSRGYTF
CDR3nt: TGCAGTGGTCCCATCAGTGGAGGGGGAACCTCTAGGGGCTACACCTTC

v_gene: TRBV12-3/TRBV12-4
abundance: many
j_gene: TRBJ2-1
d_gene: .
CDR3aa: CASSLVDLELYNEQFF
CDR3nt: TGTGCCAGCAGTTTAGTGGACTTGGAACTATACAATGAGCAGTTCTTC

v_gene: TRBV6-2/TRBV6-3
abundance: .
j_gene: TRBJ1-1
d_gene: .
CDR3aa: CASSPSRSEAFF
CDR3nt: TGTGCCAGCAGCCCCAGTAGAAGTGAAGCTTTCTTT